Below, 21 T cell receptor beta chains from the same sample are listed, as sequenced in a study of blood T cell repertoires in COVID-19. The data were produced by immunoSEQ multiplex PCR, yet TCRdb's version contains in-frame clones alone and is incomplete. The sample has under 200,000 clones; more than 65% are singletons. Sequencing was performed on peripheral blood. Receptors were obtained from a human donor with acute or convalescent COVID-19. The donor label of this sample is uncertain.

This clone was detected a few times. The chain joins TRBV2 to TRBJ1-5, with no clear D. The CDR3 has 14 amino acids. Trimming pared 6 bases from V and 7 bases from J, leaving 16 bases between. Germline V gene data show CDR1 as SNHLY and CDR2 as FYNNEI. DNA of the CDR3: TGTGCCAGCAGATCCTCGAGGGAGACCCAGCCCCAGCATTTT. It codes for CASRSSRETQPQHF.

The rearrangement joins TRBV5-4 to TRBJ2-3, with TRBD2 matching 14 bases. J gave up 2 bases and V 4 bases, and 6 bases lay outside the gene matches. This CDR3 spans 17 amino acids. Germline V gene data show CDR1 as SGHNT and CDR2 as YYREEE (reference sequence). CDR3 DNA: TGTGCCAGCAGCCTACGACTAGCGGGAGGGGACACAGATACGCAGTATTTT. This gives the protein CASSLRLAGGDTDTQYF.

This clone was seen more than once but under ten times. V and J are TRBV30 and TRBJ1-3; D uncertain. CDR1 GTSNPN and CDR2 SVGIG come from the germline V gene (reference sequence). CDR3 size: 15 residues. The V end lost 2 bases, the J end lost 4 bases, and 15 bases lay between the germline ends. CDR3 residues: CAWSPGHPGGNTIYF. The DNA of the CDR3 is TGTGCCTGGAGTCCGGGTCACCCGGGGGGAAACACCATATATTTT.

The CDR3 bases are TGTGCCACCAGCAGAGATATCAGCGGGAGTAACATTCAGTACTTC. Amino acids: CATSRDISGSNIQYF. The rearrangement uses TRBV15 and TRBJ2-4, with TRBD2 identical over 8 bases. This CDR3 is built from 15 residues. Germline V lookup: CDR1 LNHNV, CDR2 YYDKDF (reference sequence). The trim removed 0 bases at V and 7 bases at J, leaving 5 bases unmatched.

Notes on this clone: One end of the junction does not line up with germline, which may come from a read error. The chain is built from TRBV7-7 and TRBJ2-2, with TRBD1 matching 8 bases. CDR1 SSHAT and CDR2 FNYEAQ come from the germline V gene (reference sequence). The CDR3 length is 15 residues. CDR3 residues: CASRTGTGNTGELFF. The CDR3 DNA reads TGTGCTAGCAGAACCGGGACAGGGAACACCGGGGAGCTGTTTTTT.

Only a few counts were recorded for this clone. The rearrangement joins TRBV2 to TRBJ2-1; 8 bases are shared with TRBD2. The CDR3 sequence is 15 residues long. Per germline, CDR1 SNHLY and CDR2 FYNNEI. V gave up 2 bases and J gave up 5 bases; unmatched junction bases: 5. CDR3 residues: CASSERAGANNEQFF. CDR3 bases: TGTGCCAGCAGTGAAAGAGCGGGGGCGAACAATGAGCAGTTCTTC.

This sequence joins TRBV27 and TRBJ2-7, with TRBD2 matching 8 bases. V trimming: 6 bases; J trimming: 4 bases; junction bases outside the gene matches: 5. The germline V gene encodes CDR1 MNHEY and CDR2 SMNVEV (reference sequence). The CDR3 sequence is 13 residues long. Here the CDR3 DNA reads TGTGCCAGCAGACAGAGCGGGGGTTACGAGCAGTACTTC. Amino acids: CASRQSGGYEQYF.

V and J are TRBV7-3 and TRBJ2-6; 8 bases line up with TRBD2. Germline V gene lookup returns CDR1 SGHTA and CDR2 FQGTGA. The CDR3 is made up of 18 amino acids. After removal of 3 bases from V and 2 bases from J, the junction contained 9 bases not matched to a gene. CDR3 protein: CASSLRRGAETGANVLTF. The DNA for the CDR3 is TGTGCCAGCAGCTTGCGGCGGGGGGCGGAAACTGGGGCCAACGTCCTGACTTTC.

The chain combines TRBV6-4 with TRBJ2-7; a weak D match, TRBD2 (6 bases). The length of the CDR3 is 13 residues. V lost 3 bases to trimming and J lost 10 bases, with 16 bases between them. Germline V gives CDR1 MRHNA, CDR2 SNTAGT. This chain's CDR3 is CASSDSGGTRQYF. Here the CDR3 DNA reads TGTGCCAGCAGTGATTCCGGCGGGACCCGCCAGTACTTC.

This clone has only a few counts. Here the CDR3 reads CASSAPRGGLGYNEQFF. The CDR3 DNA reads TGTGCCAGCAGCGCCCCCAGGGGCGGACTTGGCTACAATGAGCAGTTCTTC. J is TRBJ2-1 and V is TRBV7-2, with D possibly matching TRBD1 (6 bases). Trimming took 5 bases from V and 3 from J, leaving 20 bases between them. Germline V gene sequence: CDR1 SGHTA, CDR2 FQGNSA. This CDR3 spans 17 amino acids.

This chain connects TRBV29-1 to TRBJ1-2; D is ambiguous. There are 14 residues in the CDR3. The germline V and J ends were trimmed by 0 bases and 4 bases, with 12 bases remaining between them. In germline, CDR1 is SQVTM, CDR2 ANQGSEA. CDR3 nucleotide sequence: TGCAGCGTTGAAGAGCGTACGCCTATCTATGGCTACACCTTC. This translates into CSVEERTPIYGYTF.

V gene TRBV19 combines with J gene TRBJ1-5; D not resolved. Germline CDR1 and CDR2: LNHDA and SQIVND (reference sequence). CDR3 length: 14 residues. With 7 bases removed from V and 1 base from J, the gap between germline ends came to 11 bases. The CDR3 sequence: CASTLGRSNQPQHF. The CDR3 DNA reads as TGTGCCAGTACCCTTGGGAGAAGCAATCAGCCCCAGCATTTT.

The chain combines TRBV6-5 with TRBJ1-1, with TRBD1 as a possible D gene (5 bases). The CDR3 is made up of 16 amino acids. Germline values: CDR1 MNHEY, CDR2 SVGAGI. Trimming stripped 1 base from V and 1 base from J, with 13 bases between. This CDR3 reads CASSYFSAQGNTEAFF. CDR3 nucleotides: TGTGCCAGCAGTTACTTCTCGGCCCAGGGGAACACTGAAGCTTTCTTT.

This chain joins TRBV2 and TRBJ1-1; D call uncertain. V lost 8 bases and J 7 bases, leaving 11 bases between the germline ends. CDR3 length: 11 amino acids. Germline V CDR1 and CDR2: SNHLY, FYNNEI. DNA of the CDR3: TGTGCCAGCCTTCGCGGGATTGAAGCTTTCTTT. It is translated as CASLRGIEAFF.

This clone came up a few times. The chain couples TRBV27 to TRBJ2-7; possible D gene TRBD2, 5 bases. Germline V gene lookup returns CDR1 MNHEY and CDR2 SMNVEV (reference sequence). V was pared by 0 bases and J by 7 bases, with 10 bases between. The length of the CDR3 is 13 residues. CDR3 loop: CASSLSGPGEQYF. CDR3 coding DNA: TGTGCCAGCAGTTTATCAGGCCCGGGGGAGCAGTACTTC.

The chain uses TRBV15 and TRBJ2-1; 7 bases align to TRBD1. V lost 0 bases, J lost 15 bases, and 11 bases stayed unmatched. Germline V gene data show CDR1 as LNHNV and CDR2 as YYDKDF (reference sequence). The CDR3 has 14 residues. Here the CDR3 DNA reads TGTGCCACCAGCAGAGATTCGAACAGGGGTCATCTGTTCTTC. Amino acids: CATSRDSNRGHLFF.

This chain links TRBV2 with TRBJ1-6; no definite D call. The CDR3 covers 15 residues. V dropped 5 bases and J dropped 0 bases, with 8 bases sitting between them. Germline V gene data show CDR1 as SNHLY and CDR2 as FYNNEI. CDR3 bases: TGTGCCAGCAGTTCGGAGAGCTCCTATAATTCACCCCTCCACTTT. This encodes CASSSESSYNSPLHF.

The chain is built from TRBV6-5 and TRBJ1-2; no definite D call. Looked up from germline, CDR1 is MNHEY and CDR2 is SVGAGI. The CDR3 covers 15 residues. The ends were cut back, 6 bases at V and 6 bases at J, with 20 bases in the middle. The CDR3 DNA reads TGTGCCAGCAGCTCGACCGGACCGCCCGGGGATGGCTACACCTTC. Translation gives CASSSTGPPGDGYTF.

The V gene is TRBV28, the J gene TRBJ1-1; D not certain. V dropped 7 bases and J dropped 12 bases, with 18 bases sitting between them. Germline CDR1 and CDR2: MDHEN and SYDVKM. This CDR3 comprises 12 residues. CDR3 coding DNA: TGTGCCAGCAATTCGGGAGACCTGCCTACTTTCTTT. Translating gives CASNSGDLPTFF.

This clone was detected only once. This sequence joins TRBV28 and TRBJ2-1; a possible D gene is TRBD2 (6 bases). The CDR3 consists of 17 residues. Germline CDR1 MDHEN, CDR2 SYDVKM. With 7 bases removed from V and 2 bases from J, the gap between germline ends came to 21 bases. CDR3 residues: CASKSGHFQATYNEQFF. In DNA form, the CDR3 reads TGTGCCAGCAAAAGCGGGCACTTCCAAGCAACCTACAATGAGCAGTTCTTC.

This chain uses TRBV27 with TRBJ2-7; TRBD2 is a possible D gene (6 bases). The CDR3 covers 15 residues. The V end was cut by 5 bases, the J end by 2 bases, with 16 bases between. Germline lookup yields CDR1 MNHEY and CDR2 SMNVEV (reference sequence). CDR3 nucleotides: TGTGCCAGCAGTCCGGGACTCAGGAACCCCTACGAGCAGTACTTC. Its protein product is CASSPGLRNPYEQYF.